Listed below are T cell receptor beta chains from one sample, sequenced in a study of T-cell memory formation after mild COVID-19. TCRdb reprocessed the 5' RACE reads with MiXCR, giving one entry per CDR3 protein. The sample shows fewer than 90,000 distinct CDR3 sequences, 11% to 15% of them seen only once. Material: PBMCs or a T cell subset sorted from them (not recorded which). Receptors were obtained from an adult woman who had mild COVID-19 (a few samples of this study predate the infection). Cell type and time point are not known. Each CDR3 is given with its conserved first and last residue. D genes are given only for firm matches. Clone size is stated in some rows and not others, as once, few, many or a class when expanded.

V gene,clone size,J gene,D gene,CDR3 DNA,CDR3 protein
TRBV5-5,few,TRBJ2-7,.,TGTGCCAGCAGCTTGTTGATCTACAGCGAGCAGTACTTC,CASSLLIYSEQYF
TRBV6-9,.,TRBJ2-7,TRBD1,TGTGCCAGCTGGGGGAGGGGACAGGGTTTCTACGAGCAGTACTTC,CASWGRGQGFYEQYF
TRBV12-5,many,TRBJ2-7,TRBD1,TGTGCTAGTGGTTTGACCGGGACAGGGTCGGACGAGCAGTACTTC,CASGLTGTGSDEQYF
TRBV12-3/TRBV12-4,.,TRBJ2-5,.,TGTGCCAGCAGTTTTAAGGCAGGGGACCAAGAGACCCAGTACTTC,CASSFKAGDQETQYF
TRBV12-3/TRBV12-4,.,TRBJ2-1,TRBD2,TGTGCCAGCAGTCCACGGACTAGCGGGGTTGACAATGAGCAGTTCTTC,CASSPRTSGVDNEQFF
TRBV27,.,TRBJ2-7,TRBD1,TGTGCCAGCAGTCGGGACAGGTCCTACGAGCAGTACTTC,CASSRDRSYEQYF
TRBV5-1,few,TRBJ2-5,.,TGCGCCAGCAGCTTGACCCAAGAGACCCAGTACTTC,CASSLTQETQYF
TRBV7-8,many,TRBJ2-3,.,TGTGCCACCTTCAGGGCAGGCACAGATACGCAGTATTTT,CATFRAGTDTQYF
TRBV24-1,many,TRBJ1-2,TRBD1,TGTGCCACCAGTGATTTTGGGACAGGCGACGGCTACACCTTC,CATSDFGTGDGYTF
TRBV9,.,TRBJ1-1,.,TGTGCCAGCAGCCCCTCCGCTGGGGGGGACGCGGGTACTGAAGCTTTCTTT,CASSPSAGGDAGTEAFF
TRBV5-1,.,TRBJ2-3,.,TGCGCCAGCGCAGGAGGAAAGGGGACAGATACGCAGTATTTT,CASAGGKGTDTQYF
TRBV19,.,TRBJ2-1,TRBD1,TGTGCCAGTAGTATAGTTCGGACAGGGGTCCTCGTCTACAATGAGCAGTTCTTC,CASSIVRTGVLVYNEQFF
TRBV5-1,.,TRBJ2-1,.,TGCGCCAGCAGCTTGGGGCATACAGGTTTGTTCGGTGAGCAGTTCTTC,CASSLGHTGLFGEQFF
TRBV7-6,.,TRBJ2-7,.,TGTGCCAGCAGCTTAAAAGAGGGAGTCTCCTACGAGCAGTACTTC,CASSLKEGVSYEQYF
TRBV2,few,TRBJ1-6,.,TGTGCCAGCAGTTTGAGGGCCGACGTAAGGAATTCACCCCTCCACTTT,CASSLRADVRNSPLHF
TRBV11-2,few,TRBJ2-7,TRBD2,TGTGCCAGCAGCCACCGAACCGGACTAGCGGTCTACGAGCAGTACTTC,CASSHRTGLAVYEQYF
TRBV24-1,few,TRBJ1-2,TRBD1,TGTGCCACCAGTGACCCGGGACAGGGGGCCTCCTATGGCTACACCTTC,CATSDPGQGASYGYTF
TRBV3-1,.,TRBJ2-7,TRBD1,TGTGCCAGCAGCCCACAGGGGGCGAACGCCTACGAGCAGTACTTC,CASSPQGANAYEQYF
TRBV5-6,.,TRBJ2-4,.,TGTGCCAGCAGAGATATGACAGCCAAAAACATTCAGTACTTC,CASRDMTAKNIQYF
TRBV29-1,few,TRBJ2-2,TRBD2,TGCAGCGTTGAAGAAGCGGGGGGCGCGGACACCGGGGAGCTGTTTTTT,CSVEEAGGADTGELFF
TRBV27,.,TRBJ2-3,TRBD1,TGTGCCAGCAGTCTAGCCGGACAGGGGAATCTATTTAGCACAGATACGCAGTATTTT,CASSLAGQGNLFSTDTQYF
TRBV4-1,.,TRBJ1-1,.,TGCGCCAGCAGCCAAGAGGCAGCAGTTTTTAACACTGAAGCTTTCTTT,CASSQEAAVFNTEAFF
TRBV6-5,few,TRBJ1-2,.,TGTGCCAGCAGACCAGCAGGGCTCTATGGCTACACCTTC,CASRPAGLYGYTF
TRBV12-3/TRBV12-4,.,TRBJ2-7,TRBD1,TGTGCCAGCAGTTTCGGACCCGGGACAGGCCTCTACGAGCAGTACTTC,CASSFGPGTGLYEQYF
TRBV3-1,once,TRBJ2-2,TRBD2,TGTGCCAGCAGCCCGACACTACCGGGACTACTAAACACCGGGGAGCTGTTTTTT,CASSPTLPGLLNTGELFF
TRBV5-5,.,TRBJ2-2,.,TGTGCCAGCAGCTTGTTAGGACGGAACACCGGGGAGCTGTTTTTT,CASSLLGRNTGELFF
TRBV30,few,TRBJ2-1,.,TGTGCCTGGAGTGTTCGGGTCGCTGAGCAGTTCTTC,CAWSVRVAEQFF
TRBV12-3/TRBV12-4,.,TRBJ2-3,.,TGTGCCAGCTCCCGAGAGGGGGGCGCAACAGATACGCAGTATTTT,CASSREGGATDTQYF
TRBV11-2,few,TRBJ2-3,.,TGTGCCAGCAGCTCCAGGATCGATACGCAGTATTTT,CASSSRIDTQYF